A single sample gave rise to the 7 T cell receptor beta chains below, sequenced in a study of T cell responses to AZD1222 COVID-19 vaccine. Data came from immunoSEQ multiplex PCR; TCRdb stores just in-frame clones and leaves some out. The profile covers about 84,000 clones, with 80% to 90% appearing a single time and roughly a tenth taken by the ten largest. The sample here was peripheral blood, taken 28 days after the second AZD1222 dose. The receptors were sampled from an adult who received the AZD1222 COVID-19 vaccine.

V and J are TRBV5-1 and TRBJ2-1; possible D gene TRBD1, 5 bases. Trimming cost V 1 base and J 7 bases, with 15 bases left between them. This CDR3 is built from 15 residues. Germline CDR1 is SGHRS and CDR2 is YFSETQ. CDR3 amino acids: CASSLNGHTPNEQFF. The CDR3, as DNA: TGCGCCAGCAGCTTGAATGGACATACCCCAAATGAGCAGTTCTTC.

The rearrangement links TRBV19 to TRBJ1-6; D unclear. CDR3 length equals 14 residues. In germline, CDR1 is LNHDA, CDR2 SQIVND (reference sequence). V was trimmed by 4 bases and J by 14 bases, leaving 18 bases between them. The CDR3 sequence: CASSKISTAESLHF. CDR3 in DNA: TGTGCCAGTAGTAAAATTTCGACTGCAGAGTCCCTCCACTTT.

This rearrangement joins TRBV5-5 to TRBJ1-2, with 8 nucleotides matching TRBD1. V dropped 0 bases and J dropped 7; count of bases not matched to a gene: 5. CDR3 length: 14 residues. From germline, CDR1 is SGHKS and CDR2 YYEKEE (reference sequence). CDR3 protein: CASSLVQGASGYTF. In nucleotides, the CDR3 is TGTGCCAGCAGCTTGGTCCAGGGGGCAAGTGGCTACACCTTC. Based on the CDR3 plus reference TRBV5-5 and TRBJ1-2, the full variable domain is DAGVTQSPTHLIKTRGQQVTLRCSPISGHKSVSWYQQVLGQGPQFIFQYYEKEERGRGNFPDRFSARQFPNYSSELNVNALLLGDSALYLCASSLVQGASGYTFGSGTRLTVV.

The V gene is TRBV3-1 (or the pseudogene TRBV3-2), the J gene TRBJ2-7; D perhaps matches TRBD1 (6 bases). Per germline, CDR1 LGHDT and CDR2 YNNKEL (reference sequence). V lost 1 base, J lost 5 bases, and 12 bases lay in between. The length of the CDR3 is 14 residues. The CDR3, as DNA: TGTGCCAGCAGCCAAGTTCTGGGGGCCCACGAGCAGTACTTC. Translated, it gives CASSQVLGAHEQYF.

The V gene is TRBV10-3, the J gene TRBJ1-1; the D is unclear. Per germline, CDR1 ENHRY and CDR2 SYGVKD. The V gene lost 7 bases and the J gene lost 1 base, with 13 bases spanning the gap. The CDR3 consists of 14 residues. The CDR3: CAINSGVRNTEAFF. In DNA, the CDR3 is TGTGCCATCAACTCGGGAGTTCGGAACACTGAAGCTTTCTTT.

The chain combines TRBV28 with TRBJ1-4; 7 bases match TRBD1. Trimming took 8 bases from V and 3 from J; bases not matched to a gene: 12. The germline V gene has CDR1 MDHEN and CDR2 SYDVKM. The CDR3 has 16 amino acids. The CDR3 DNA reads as TGTGCCAGCGTCGGGGGAGGGGGCTTATCTAATGAAAAACTGTTTTTT. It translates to CASVGGGGLSNEKLFF.

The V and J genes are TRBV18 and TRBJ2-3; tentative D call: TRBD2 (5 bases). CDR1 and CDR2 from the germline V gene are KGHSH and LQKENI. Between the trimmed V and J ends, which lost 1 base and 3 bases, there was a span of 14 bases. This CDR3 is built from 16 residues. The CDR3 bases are TGTGCCAGCTCACCACGACTCAGCGGAGCAACAGATACGCAGTATTTT. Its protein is CASSPRLSGATDTQYF.